The 19 T cell receptor beta chains given below trace back to one sample, sequenced in a study of response to subunit inactivated influenza vaccine. A single record per CDR3 protein comes from TCRdb applying MiXCR to the RT-PCR reads. The table has 280,000 or so distinct CDR3 sequences, around a fifth seen once. Sequences were derived from PBMCs from blood, sampled around 22 months after vaccination. Receptors were obtained from a man between 50 and 69 years old who received an inactivated influenza vaccine.

The chain uses TRBV7-2 and TRBJ2-5, with a weak D call TRBD1 (5 bases). Trimming left V 5 bases short and J 2 bases short, with 9 bases between. Germline CDR1 SGHTA, CDR2 FQGNSA. This CDR3 has 13 residues. The CDR3 bases are TGTGCCAGCAGCAGACAGTCACAAGAGACCCAGTACTTC. As protein: CASSRQSQETQYF.

This clonotype was recorded a few times. The rearrangement links TRBV6-5 to TRBJ2-2; 7 bases map to TRBD2. The CDR3 covers 19 residues. Germline V lookup: CDR1 MNHEY, CDR2 SVGAGI. With V trimmed by 0 bases and J by 6 bases, 16 bases remained unmatched. Here the CDR3 DNA reads TGTGCCAGCAGTTACTCGATTTATGCGGGAGATGTCTTCTCCGGGGAGCTGTTTTTT. Its protein is CASSYSIYAGDVFSGELFF.

The rearrangement links TRBV7-9 to TRBJ2-3; D possibly matches TRBD1 or TRBD2 (5 bases each). This CDR3 is 17 amino acids long. Trimming stripped 6 bases from V and 0 bases from J, with 19 bases between. Germline lookup yields CDR1 SEHNR and CDR2 FQNEAQ (reference sequence). The CDR3 region is CASRLLRGPASTDTQYF. The DNA for the CDR3 is TGTGCCAGCAGACTTCTACGGGGACCAGCTAGCACAGATACGCAGTATTTT.

The chain employs TRBV6-1 and TRBJ2-3; 11 bases fit TRBD2. This CDR3 region has 17 residues. Germline V gives CDR1 MNHNS, CDR2 SASEGT. V was pared by 2 bases and J by 2 bases, with 6 bases of the junction left unmatched. CDR3 loop: CASSERPSGGFTDTQYF. As DNA, the CDR3 is TGTGCCAGCAGTGAACGACCTAGCGGGGGGTTCACAGATACGCAGTATTTT.

The chain is built from TRBV19 and TRBJ1-1; 7 bases line up with TRBD1. The CDR3 is made up of 15 amino acids. Germline CDR1 reads LNHDA; CDR2 reads SQIVND (reference sequence). With V trimmed by 5 bases and J by 10 bases, 16 bases remained unmatched. The CDR3, as DNA: TGTGCCAGTAGTGCCGCCGACAGGGTAAGCGCTGCAGCTTTCTTT. This encodes CASSAADRVSAAAFF. The full variable domain, its missing parts supplied by reference TRBV19 and TRBJ1-1, is DGGITQSPKYLFRKEGQNVTLSCEQNLNHDAMYWYRQDPGQGLRLIYYSQIVNDFQKGDIAEGYSVSREKKESFPLTVTSAQKNPTAFYLCASSAADRVSAAAFFGQGTRLTVV.

The chain combines TRBV20-1 with TRBJ2-3, with 8 bases fitting TRBD1. CDR1 and CDR2 (germline): DFQATT, SNEGSKA (reference sequence). This CDR3 has 13 amino acids. J was trimmed by 2 bases and V by 2 bases; bases with no gene match: 0. CDR3: CSARQGATDTQYF. In DNA form, the CDR3 reads TGCAGTGCTAGACAGGGGGCCACAGATACGCAGTATTTT.

V and J are TRBV4-2 and TRBJ2-1; 11 bases are a match to TRBD2. The ends lost 3 bases at V and 3 bases at J; junction bases unmatched: 13. This CDR3 spans 19 amino acids. Germline values: CDR1 LGHNA, CDR2 YNFKEQ. This chain's CDR3 is CASSQRVGLAGGNYNEQFF. The CDR3 bases are TGTGCCAGCAGCCAGAGAGTAGGGCTAGCGGGGGGTAACTACAATGAGCAGTTCTTC.

V usage is TRBV30 and J usage is TRBJ1-1; D is undetermined. The CDR3 sequence is 16 residues long. Germline V gives CDR1 GTSNPN, CDR2 SVGIG (reference sequence). The V and J ends lost 5 bases and 1 base respectively, with 20 bases between them. CDR3 bases: TGTGCCTGGCGGTGGAAACAGAGCGAGAAGAACACTGAAGCTTTCTTT. This sequence encodes CAWRWKQSEKNTEAFF. The complete variable domain, with remaining parts taken from reference TRBV30 and TRBJ1-1, reads SQTIHQWPATLVQPVGSPLSLECTVEGTSNPNLYWYRQAAGRGLQLLFYSVGIGQISSEVPQNLSASRPQDRQFILSSKKLLLSDSGFYLCAWRWKQSEKNTEAFFGQGTRLTVV.

The V call is TRBV18, the J call TRBJ2-3; TRBD1 matches at 9 bases. The V and J ends lost 1 base and 4 bases, in that order; junction bases with no gene match: 0. The CDR3 runs to 14 residues. CDR1 and CDR2 (germline): KGHSH, LQKENI. In DNA, the CDR3 is TGTGCCAGCTCACCACGGACAGGGGCAGATACGCAGTATTTT. This gives the protein CASSPRTGADTQYF.

This chain joins TRBV7-2 and TRBJ1-1; D possibly corresponds to TRBD1 (6 bases). This CDR3 comprises 15 residues. Deletions cut 4 bases from V and 4 bases from J, with 16 bases between. In germline, CDR1 is SGHTA, CDR2 FQGNSA. The CDR3 reads CASSSPPQGITEAFF. The CDR3 DNA reads TGTGCCAGCAGCTCCCCGCCACAGGGTATCACTGAAGCTTTCTTT.

The rearrangement links TRBV20-1 to TRBJ2-7, with TRBD2 matching over 8 bases. The junction had 3 bases not matched to a gene; V was cut back by 0 bases and J by 2 bases. Germline V lookup: CDR1 DFQATT, CDR2 SNEGSKA (reference sequence). The CDR3 totals 14 residues. This CDR3 is CSARDLSGAYEQYF. As DNA, the CDR3 is TGCAGTGCTAGAGATCTTAGCGGGGCCTACGAGCAGTACTTC.

This clonotype was counted at least ten times. The rearrangement uses TRBV29-1 and TRBJ2-7, with 13 nucleotides matching TRBD2. Unmatched junction bases numbered 7, after V lost 6 bases and J lost 5 bases. This CDR3 contains 14 residues. The germline V gene has CDR1 SQVTM and CDR2 ANQGSEA. CDR3 bases: TGCAGCGTGGACACCGGGACTAGCGGGGACGAGCAGTACTTC. Translating gives CSVDTGTSGDEQYF.

This chain links TRBV29-1 with TRBJ2-1, with 7 bases fitting TRBD2. From germline, CDR1 is SQVTM and CDR2 ANQGSEA. The CDR3 contains 15 residues. V lost 3 bases and J lost 1; bases outside the gene matches: 6. CDR3 loop: CSVEGGSLSYNEQFF. The DNA of the CDR3 is TGCAGCGTTGAGGGGGGGAGCCTTTCCTACAATGAGCAGTTCTTC.

This chain joins TRBV6-1 and TRBJ1-5; a weak D match, TRBD1 (6 bases). The CDR3 runs 15 residues. Germline V CDR1 and CDR2: MNHNS, SASEGT. Trimming stripped 4 bases from V and 2 bases from J, with 12 bases between. The CDR3 DNA sequence: TGTGCCAGCAGTGGTTCGGGGGGCGGCAATCAGCCCCAGCATTTT. Residues: CASSGSGGGNQPQHF.

This clonotype was counted only a few times. The gene calls are TRBV10-3 and TRBJ1-3, with 8 bases matching TRBD1. With V trimmed by 2 bases and J by 3 bases, 6 bases remained unmatched. This CDR3 contains 16 residues. The germline CDR1 and CDR2 sequences are ENHRY and SYGVKD. This CDR3 is CAISERETGVGNTIYF. CDR3 nucleotide sequence: TGTGCCATCAGTGAGCGGGAGACAGGGGTTGGAAACACCATATATTTT.

V gene TRBV29-1 combines with J gene TRBJ1-1, with unresolved D. There are 12 residues in the CDR3. Deletions cut 7 bases from V and 1 base from J, with 10 bases between. The V gene's germline CDR1 is SQVTM and CDR2 ANQGSEA. The CDR3 reads CSGGRQNTEAFF. The CDR3 bases are TGCAGCGGTGGCAGACAGAACACTGAAGCTTTCTTT.

The rearrangement joins TRBV29-1 to TRBJ1-2, with 8 bases fitting TRBD1. This CDR3 region has 14 residues. Germline V gene data show CDR1 as SQVTM and CDR2 as ANQGSEA. Trimming cost V 7 bases and J 7 bases; bases outside gene matches: 14. CDR3 residues: CSALPGGEKGGYTF. The CDR3 bases are TGCAGCGCATTACCAGGGGGCGAAAAAGGTGGCTACACCTTC.

This clonotype was seen more than once but under ten times. CDR3: CASTQGGGLSYEQYF. For the CDR3, the DNA is TGTGCCAGCACCCAAGGGGGGGGCCTGTCCTACGAGCAGTACTTC. The rearrangement joins TRBV7-2 to TRBJ2-7; tentative D call: TRBD2 (7 bases). Germline lookup yields CDR1 SGHTA and CDR2 FQGNSA. This CDR3 contains 15 residues. The V gene lost 7 bases and the J gene lost 1 base, with 17 bases spanning the gap.

This clonotype was recorded at least ten times. The chain uses TRBV11-2 and TRBJ1-1; TRBD1 might be the D (5 bases). V lost 3 bases and J lost 2, with 7 bases in between. Germline CDR1 reads SGHAT; CDR2 reads FQNNGV. This CDR3 spans 13 amino acids. DNA for the CDR3: TGTGCCAGCAGCTTCGGGGCTAACACTGAAGCTTTCTTT. Amino acid sequence: CASSFGANTEAFF.